The clone carrying this TCR beta chain was recorded at least ten times. There were TCR beta CDR3 regions amplified from RNA transcripts. Using the HTBI primer set, a first-round RT-PCR was run on the TCR CDR3. TCRdb reprocessed the multiplex PCR reads via MiXCR and lists one record per CDR3 protein. Among under 350,000 distinct CDR3 sequences listed, around 20% were seen once. The data were taken from a study of T cells in Graves' hyperthyroidism and ophthalmopathy. Researchers barred patients who had uncontrolled infection, other autoimmune disease, pregnancy or lactation. Sample: blood. The receptor comes from a woman between 50 and 59 years old with Graves' hyperthyroidism.

Here the CDR3 reads CASSVIGGTDTQYF. The CDR3 region has the DNA TGTGCCAGCAGCGTAATTGGGGGCACAGATACGCAGTATTTT. The rearrangement uses TRBV9 and TRBJ2-3; unclear D gene. The CDR3 has 14 residues. Per the germline V gene, CDR1 is SGDLS and CDR2 is YYNGEE. Trimming left V 1 base short and J 1 base short, with 7 bases between.